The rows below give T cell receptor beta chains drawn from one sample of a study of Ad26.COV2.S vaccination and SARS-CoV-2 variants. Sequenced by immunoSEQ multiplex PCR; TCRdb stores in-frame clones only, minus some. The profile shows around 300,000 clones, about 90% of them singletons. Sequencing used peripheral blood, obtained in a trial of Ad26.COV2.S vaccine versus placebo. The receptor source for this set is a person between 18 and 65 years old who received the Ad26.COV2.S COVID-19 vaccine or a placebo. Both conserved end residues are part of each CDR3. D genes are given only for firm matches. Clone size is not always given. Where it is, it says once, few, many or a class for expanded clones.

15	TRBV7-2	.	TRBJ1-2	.	TGTGCCAGCAGCCCCCTGGGCAGGGATTACTATGGCTACACCTTC	CASSPLGRDYYGYTF
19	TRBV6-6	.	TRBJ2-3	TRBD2	TGTGCCAGCAGTCTCTCCCCATGGACTAGCGGGGACCGTGCAGATACGCAGTATTTT	CASSLSPWTSGDRADTQYF
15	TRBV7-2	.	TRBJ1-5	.	TGTGCCAGCAGCTTAGTGAGTCAGGTGGGTCAGCCCCAGCATTTT	CASSLVSQVGQPQHF
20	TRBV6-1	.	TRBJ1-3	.	TGTGCCAGCAGTGAAGTATACAAGGGCCGACTGTTCTCTGGAGGAAACACCATATATTTT	CASSEVYKGRLFSGGNTIYF
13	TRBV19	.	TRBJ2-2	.	TGTGCCAGTAGTGGGAGAAACACCGGGGAGCTGTTTTTT	CASSGRNTGELFF
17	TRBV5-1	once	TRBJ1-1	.	TGCGCCAGCAGCCCGCCTCCCCAGGGGCTGAGGGTGACTGAAGCTTTCTTT	CASSPPPQGLRVTEAFF
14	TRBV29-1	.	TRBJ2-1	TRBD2	TGCAGCGTTGAATGGCGGGAGCTTGAGAATGAGCAGTTCTTC	CSVEWRELENEQFF
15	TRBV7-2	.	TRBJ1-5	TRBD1	TGTGCCAGCAGCGTGACCGGGACAGAGAATCAGCCCCAGCATTTT	CASSVTGTENQPQHF
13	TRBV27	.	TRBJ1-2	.	TGTGCCAGCAGTTTAGGGGCGGGGTATGGCTACACCTTC	CASSLGAGYGYTF
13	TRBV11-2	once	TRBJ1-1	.	TGTGCCAGCAGCCTTGGACAGTACACTGAAGCTTTCTTT	CASSLGQYTEAFF
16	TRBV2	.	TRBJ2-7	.	TGTGCCAGCAGTGAAGCGGAAAGCGGGCCCTCCTACGAGCAGTACTTC	CASSEAESGPSYEQYF